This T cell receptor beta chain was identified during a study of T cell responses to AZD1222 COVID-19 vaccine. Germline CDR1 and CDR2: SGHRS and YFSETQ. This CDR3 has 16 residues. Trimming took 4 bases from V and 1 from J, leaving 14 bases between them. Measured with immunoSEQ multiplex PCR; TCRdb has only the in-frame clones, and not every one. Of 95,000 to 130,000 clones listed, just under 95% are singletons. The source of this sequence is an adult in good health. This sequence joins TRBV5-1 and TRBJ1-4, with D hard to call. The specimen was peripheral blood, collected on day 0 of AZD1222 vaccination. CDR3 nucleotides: TGCGCCAGCAGCCCCCTCCCCCCGGGAACTAATGAAAAACTGTTTTTT. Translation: CASSPLPPGTNEKLFF.